This T cell receptor (beta chain) was identified during a study of OX40 agonist ivuxolimab in advanced cancers. TCRdb keeps only in-frame clones here, not all; method: immunoSEQ multiplex PCR. The sample comprises over 65,000 clones, about 86% of which are singletons, and under 2% rests with the top ten. The CDR3 is made up of 17 amino acids. Trimming pared 4 bases from V and 6 bases from J, leaving 23 bases between. Germline V CDR1 and CDR2: SGHRS, YFSETQ. The specimen comprised CD4+ or CD8+ T cells sorted from blood, sampled in a trial of the OX40 agonist ivuxolimab. V gene TRBV5-1 combines with J gene TRBJ1-5, with D tentatively TRBD1 (6 bases). This TCR was sampled from an adult with an advanced solid tumor such as melanoma, head and neck, liver or kidney cancer. CDR3 nucleotide sequence: TGCGCCAGCAGCATAAGACCGAACAGGGATCGGATTCAGCCCCAGCATTTT. Protein: CASSIRPNRDRIQPQHF.